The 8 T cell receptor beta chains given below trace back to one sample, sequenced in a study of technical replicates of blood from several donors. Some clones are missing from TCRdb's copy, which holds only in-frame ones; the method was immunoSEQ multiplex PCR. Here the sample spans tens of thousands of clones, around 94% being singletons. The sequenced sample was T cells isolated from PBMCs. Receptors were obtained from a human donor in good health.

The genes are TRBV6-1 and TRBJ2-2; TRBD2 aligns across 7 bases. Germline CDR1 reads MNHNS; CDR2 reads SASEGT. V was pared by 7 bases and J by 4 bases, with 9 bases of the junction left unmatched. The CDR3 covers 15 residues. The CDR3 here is CASKLSTSRTGELFF. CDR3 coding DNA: TGTGCCAGCAAGCTCTCGACTAGCCGCACCGGGGAGCTGTTTTTT.

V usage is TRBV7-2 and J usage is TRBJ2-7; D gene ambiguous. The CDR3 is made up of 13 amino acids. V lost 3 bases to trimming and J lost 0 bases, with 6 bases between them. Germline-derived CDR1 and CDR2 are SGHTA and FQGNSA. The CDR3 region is CASSFSFSYEQYF. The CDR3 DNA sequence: TGTGCCAGCAGCTTTAGCTTCTCCTACGAGCAGTACTTC.

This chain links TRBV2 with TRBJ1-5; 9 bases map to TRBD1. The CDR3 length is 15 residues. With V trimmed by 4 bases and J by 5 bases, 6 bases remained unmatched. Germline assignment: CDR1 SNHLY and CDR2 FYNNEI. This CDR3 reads CASSGLQGAYQPQHF. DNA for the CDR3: TGTGCCAGCAGTGGTTTACAGGGGGCCTATCAGCCCCAGCATTTT.

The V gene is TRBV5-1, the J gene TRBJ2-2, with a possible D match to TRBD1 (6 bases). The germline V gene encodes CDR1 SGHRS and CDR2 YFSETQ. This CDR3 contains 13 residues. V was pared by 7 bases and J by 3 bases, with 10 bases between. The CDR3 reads CASGGLDTGELFF. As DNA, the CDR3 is TGCGCCAGCGGGGGCTTGGACACCGGGGAGCTGTTTTTT.

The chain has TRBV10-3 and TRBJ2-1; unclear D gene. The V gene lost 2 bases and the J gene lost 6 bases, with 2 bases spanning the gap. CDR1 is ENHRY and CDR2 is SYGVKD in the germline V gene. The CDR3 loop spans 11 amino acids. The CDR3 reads CAISELNEQFF. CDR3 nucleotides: TGTGCCATCAGTGAGCTCAATGAGCAGTTCTTC.

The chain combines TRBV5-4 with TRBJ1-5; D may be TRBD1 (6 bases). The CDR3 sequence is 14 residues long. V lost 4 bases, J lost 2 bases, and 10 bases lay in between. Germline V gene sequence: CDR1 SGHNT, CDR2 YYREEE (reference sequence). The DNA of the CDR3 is TGTGCCAGCAGCGCACAGGGTGGCAATCAGCCCCAGCATTTT. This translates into CASSAQGGNQPQHF. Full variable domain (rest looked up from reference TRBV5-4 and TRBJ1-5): ETGVTQSPTHLIKTRGQQVTLRCSSQSGHNTVSWYQQALGQGPQFIFQYYREEENGRGNFPPRFSGLQFPNYSSELNVNALELDDSALYLCASSAQGGNQPQHFGDGTRLSIL.

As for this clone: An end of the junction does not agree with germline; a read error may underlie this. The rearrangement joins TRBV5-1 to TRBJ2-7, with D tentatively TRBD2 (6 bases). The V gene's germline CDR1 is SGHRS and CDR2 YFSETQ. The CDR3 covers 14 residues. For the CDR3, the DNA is TGCGCCAGCAGCTTGGCGGAGGGAGGCTACCAGCAGTACTTC. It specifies CASSLAEGGYQQYF.

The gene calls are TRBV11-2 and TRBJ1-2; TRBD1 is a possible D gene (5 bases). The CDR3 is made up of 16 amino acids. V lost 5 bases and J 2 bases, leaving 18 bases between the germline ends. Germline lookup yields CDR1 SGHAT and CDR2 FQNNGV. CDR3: CASSRTGTGENYGYTF. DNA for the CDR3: TGTGCCAGCAGCCGTACGGGGACTGGAGAAAACTATGGCTACACCTTC. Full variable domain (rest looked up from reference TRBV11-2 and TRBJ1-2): EAGVAQSPRYKIIEKRQSVAFWCNPISGHATLYWYQQILGQGPKLLIQFQNNGVVDDSQLPKDRFSAERLKGVDSTLKIQPAKLEDSAVYLCASSRTGTGENYGYTFGSGTRLTVV.